A single T cell receptor beta chain is shown here with its context. These data originate in a study of blood T cell repertoires in COVID-19. Across the whole study: Italy, Spain and the United States were the sources of the convalescent and acute COVID-19 samples. PBMCs, B-cell-depleted T cells, or T cells were the source of the cDNA or gDNA that made up the material.

Trimming at V came to 1 base and at J to 6 bases, leaving 5 bases not matched to a gene. Germline V gene sequence: CDR1 MNHNS, CDR2 SASEGT. The CDR3 is made up of 14 amino acids. Per the study methods: Estimation of nucleated cell counts was performed using reference gene primer amplification. TCRdb keeps only in-frame clones here, not all; method: immunoSEQ multiplex PCR. V and J calls and clone size are as listed in that table; D and trimming were resolved from the DNA. The repertoire consists of under 400,000 clones, with around 87% occurring once and the leading ten covering 6.5% to 8%. Sequencing used peripheral blood. The chain recombines TRBV6-1 with TRBJ2-7; the match to TRBD1 covers 8 bases. This receptor was obtained from a young man with active or convalescent COVID-19. The CDR3 sequence is CASSEGDRPGEQYF. The CDR3 DNA sequence: TGTGCCAGCAGTGAAGGGGACAGGCCCGGCGAGCAGTACTTC.